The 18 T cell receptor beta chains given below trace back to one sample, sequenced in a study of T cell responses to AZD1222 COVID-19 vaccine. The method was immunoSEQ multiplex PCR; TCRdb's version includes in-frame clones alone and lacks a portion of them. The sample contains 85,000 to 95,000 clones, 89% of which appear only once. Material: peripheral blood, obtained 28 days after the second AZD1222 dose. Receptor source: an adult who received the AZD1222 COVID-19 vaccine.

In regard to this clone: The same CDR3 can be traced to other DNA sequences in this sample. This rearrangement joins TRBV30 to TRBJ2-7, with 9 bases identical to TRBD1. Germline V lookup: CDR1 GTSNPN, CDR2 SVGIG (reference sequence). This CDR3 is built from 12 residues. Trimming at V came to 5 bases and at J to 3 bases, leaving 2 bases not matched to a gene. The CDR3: CAWGTGNYEQYF. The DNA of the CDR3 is TGTGCCTGGGGGACAGGGAACTACGAGCAGTACTTC.

The CDR3 loop reads CASSPLLVADQPQHF. In nucleotides, the CDR3 is TGTGCCAGCAGTCCCCTATTGGTGGCGGATCAGCCCCAGCATTTT. The chain couples TRBV6-2 or TRBV6-3 to TRBJ1-5; D gene ambiguous. This CDR3 region has 15 residues. Trimming removed 5 bases at V and 5 bases at J, with 16 bases between. Germline V CDR1 and CDR2: MNHEY, SVGEGT.

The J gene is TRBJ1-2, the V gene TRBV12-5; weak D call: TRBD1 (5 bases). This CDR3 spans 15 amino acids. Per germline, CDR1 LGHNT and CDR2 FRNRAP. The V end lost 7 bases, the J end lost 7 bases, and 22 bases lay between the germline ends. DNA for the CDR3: TGTGCTAGTGCCGGAGACGGGGGGATCCTCTCTGGCTACACCTTC. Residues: CASAGDGGILSGYTF. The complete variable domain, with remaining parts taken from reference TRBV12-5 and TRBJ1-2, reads DARVTQTPRHKVTEMGQEVTMRCQPILGHNTVFWYRQTMMQGLELLAYFRNRAPLDDSGMPKDRFSAEMPDATLATLKIQPSEPRDSAVYFCASAGDGGILSGYTFGSGTRLTVV.

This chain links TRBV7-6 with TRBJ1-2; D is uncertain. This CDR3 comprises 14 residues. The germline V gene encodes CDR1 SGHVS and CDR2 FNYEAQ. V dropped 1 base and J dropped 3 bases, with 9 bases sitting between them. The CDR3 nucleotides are TGTGCCAGCAGCTTAGAAGTTGGGGACTATGGCTACACCTTC. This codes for CASSLEVGDYGYTF.

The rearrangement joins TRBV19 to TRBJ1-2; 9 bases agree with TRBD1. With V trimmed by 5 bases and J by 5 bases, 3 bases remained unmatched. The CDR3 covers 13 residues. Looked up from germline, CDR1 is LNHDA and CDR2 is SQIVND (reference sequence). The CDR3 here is CASSVDRGYGYTF. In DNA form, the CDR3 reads TGTGCCAGTAGTGTCGACAGGGGGTATGGCTACACCTTC. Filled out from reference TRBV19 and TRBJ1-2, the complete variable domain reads DGGITQSPKYLFRKEGQNVTLSCEQNLNHDAMYWYRQDPGQGLRLIYYSQIVNDFQKGDIAEGYSVSREKKESFPLTVTSAQKNPTAFYLCASSVDRGYGYTFGSGTRLTVV.

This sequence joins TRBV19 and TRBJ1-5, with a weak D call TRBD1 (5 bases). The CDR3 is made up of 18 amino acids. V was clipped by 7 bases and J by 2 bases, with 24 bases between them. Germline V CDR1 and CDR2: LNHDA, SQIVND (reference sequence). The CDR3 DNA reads TGTGCCAGTAAATTGGGGCGCGGAATCCGAGGGGGCAATCAGCCCCAGCATTTT. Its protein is CASKLGRGIRGGNQPQHF.

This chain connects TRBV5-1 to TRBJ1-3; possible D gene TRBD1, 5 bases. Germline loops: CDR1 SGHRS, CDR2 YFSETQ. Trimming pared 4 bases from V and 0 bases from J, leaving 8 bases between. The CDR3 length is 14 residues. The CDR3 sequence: CASSPGSSGNTIYF. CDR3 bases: TGCGCCAGCAGCCCAGGGAGCTCTGGAAACACCATATATTTT.

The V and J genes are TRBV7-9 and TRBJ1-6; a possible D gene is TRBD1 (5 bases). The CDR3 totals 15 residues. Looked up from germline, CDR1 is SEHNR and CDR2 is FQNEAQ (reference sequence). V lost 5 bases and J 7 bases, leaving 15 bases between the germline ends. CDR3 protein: CASSQPLGENSPLHF. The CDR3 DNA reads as TGTGCCAGCAGCCAACCCCTGGGGGAAAATTCACCCCTCCACTTT.

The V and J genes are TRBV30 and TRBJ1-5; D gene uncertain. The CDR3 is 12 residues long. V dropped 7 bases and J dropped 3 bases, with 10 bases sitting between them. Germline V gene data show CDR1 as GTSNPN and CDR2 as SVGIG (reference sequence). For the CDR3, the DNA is TGTGCCTCCCAGGAGGCCAATCAGCCCCAGCATTTT. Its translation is CASQEANQPQHF.

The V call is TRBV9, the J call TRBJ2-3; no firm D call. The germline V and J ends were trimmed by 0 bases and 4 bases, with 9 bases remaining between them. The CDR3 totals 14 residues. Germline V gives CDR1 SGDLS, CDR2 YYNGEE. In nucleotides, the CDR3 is TGTGCCAGCAGCGTAGAGGAAGTCCCAGATACGCAGTATTTT. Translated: CASSVEEVPDTQYF.

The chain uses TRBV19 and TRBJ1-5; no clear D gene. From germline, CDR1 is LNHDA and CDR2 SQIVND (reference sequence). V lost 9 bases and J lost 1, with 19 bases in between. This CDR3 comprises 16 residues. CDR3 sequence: CASTDVMEGSNQPQHF. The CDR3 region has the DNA TGTGCCAGCACGGACGTAATGGAGGGAAGCAATCAGCCCCAGCATTTT.

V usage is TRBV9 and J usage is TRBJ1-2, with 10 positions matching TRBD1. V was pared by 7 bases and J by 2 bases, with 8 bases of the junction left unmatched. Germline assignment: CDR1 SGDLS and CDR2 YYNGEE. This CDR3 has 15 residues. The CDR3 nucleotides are TGTGCCAGCCGGACAGGGGGAATGGGCAACTATGGCTACACCTTC. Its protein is CASRTGGMGNYGYTF. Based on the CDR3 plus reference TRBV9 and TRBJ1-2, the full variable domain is DSGVTQTPKHLITATGQRVTLRCSPRSGDLSVYWYQQSLDQGLQFLIQYYNGEERAKGNILERFSAQQFPDLHSELNLSSLELGDSALYFCASRTGGMGNYGYTFGSGTRLTVV.

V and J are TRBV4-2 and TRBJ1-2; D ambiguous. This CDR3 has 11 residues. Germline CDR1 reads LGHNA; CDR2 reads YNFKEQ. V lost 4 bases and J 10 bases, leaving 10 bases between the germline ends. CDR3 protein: CASSRKPDYTF. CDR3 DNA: TGTGCCAGCAGCCGTAAACCAGACTACACCTTC.

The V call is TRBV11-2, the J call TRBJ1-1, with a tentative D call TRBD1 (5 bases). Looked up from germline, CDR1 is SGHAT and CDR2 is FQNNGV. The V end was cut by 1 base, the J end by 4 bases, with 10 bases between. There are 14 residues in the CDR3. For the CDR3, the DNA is TGTGCCAGCAGCTTAGCTGGCACAGGCACTGAAGCTTTCTTT. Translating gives CASSLAGTGTEAFF.

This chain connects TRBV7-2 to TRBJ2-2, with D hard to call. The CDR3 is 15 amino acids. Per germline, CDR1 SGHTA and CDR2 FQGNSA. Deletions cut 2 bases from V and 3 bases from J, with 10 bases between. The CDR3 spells CASSLRSGDTGELFF. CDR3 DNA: TGTGCCAGCAGCTTAAGGTCTGGAGACACCGGGGAGCTGTTTTTT.

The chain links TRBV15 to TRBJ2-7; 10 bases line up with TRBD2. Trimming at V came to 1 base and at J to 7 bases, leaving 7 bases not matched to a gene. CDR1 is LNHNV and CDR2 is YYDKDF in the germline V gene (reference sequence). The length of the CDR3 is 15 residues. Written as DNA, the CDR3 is TGTGCCACCAGCAGAGGGCTAGCGGGGGCAGGGGAGCAGTACTTC. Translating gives CATSRGLAGAGEQYF.

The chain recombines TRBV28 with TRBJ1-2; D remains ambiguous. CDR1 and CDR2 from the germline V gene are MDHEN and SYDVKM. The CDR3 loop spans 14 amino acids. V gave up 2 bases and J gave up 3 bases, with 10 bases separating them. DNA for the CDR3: TGTGCCAGCAGTTTACGATCGGATTACTATGGCTACACCTTC. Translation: CASSLRSDYYGYTF.

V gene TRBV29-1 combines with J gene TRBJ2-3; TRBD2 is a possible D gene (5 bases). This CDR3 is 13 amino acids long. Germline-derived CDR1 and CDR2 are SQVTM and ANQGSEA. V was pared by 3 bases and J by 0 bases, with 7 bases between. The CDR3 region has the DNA TGCAGCGTTGATCGCGGGAGCACAGATACGCAGTATTTT. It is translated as CSVDRGSTDTQYF.